This T cell receptor beta chain was recovered during a study of blood T cell repertoires in COVID-19. Study context: Samples came from the United States, Italy and Spain, spanning acute and convalescent COVID-19. T cells, B-cell-depleted T cells, or PBMCs provided the cDNA or gDNA that served as material.

Sequencing was performed with immunoSEQ multiplex PCR; in TCRdb, only in-frame clones are kept and a portion is missing. The table records around 150,000 clones, approximately 84% of them present only once. The CDR3 runs 16 residues. After removal of 1 base from V and 6 bases from J, the junction contained 12 bases not matched to a gene. CDR1 is LGHDT and CDR2 is YNNKEL in the germline V gene (reference sequence). The source material was peripheral blood. The rearrangement links TRBV3-1 (or the pseudogene TRBV3-2) to TRBJ2-7, with 7 positions matching TRBD2. The TCR originated in a woman in her sixties with COVID-19, enrolled during active disease. In DNA form, the CDR3 reads TGTGCCAGCAGCCAAGTTGACGGGGGGATAAGAGGCGAGCAGTACTTC. It is translated as CASSQVDGGIRGEQYF.